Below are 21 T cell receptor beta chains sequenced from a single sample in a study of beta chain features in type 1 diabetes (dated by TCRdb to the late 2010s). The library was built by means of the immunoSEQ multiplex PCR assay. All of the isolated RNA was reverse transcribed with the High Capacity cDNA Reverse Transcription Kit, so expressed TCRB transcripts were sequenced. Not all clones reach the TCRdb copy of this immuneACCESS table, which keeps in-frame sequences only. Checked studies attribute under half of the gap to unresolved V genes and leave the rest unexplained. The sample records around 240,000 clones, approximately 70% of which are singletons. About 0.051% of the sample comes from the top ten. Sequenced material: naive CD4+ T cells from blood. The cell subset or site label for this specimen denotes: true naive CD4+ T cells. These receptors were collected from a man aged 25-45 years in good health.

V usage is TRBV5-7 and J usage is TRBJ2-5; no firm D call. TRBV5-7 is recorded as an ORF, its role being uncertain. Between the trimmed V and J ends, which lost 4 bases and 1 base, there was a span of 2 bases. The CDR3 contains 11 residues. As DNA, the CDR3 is TGTGCCAGCAGCGGCCAAGAGACCCAGTACTTC. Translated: CASSGQETQYF.

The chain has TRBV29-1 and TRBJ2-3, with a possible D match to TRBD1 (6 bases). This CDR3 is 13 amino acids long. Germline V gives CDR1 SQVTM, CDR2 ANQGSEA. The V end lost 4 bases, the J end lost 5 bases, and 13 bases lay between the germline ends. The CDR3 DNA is TGCAGCGTTGTGGGGGCCGACGGAGATACGCAGTATTTT. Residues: CSVVGADGDTQYF.

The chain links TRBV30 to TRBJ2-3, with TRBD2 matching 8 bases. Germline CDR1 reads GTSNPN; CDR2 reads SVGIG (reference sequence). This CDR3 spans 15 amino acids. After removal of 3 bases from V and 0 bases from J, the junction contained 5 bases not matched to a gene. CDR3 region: CAWRGSGGSTDTQYF. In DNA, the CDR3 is TGTGCCTGGAGAGGGTCGGGAGGGAGCACAGATACGCAGTATTTT.

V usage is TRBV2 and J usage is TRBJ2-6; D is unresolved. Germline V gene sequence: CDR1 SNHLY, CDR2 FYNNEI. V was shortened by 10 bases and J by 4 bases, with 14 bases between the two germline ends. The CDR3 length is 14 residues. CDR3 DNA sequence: TGTGCCACCAGGCAGGAAGCCGGGGCCAACGTCCTGACTTTC. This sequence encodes CATRQEAGANVLTF.

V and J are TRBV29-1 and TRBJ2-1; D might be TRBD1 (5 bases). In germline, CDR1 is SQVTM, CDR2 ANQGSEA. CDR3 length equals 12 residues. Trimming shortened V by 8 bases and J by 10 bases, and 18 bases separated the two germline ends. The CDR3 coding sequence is TGCAGCTTGACAGTTACCGGCGAGGAGCAGTTCTTC. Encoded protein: CSLTVTGEEQFF.

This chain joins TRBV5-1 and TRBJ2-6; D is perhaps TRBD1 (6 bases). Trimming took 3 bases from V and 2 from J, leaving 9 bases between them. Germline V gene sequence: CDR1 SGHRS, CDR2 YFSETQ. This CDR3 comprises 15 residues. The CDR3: CASSSTGTGANVLTF. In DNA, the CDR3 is TGCGCCAGCAGCTCTACAGGGACTGGGGCCAACGTCCTGACTTTC. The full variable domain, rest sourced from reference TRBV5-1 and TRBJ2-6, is KAGVTQTPRYLIKTRGQQVTLSCSPISGHRSVSWYQQTPGQGLQFLFEYFSETQRNKGNFPGRFSGRQFSNSRSEMNVSTLELGDSALYLCASSSTGTGANVLTFGAGSRLTVL.

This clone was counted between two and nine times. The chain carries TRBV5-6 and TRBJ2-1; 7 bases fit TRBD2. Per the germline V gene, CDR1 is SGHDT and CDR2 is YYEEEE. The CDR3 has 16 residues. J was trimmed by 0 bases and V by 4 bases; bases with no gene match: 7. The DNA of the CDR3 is TGTGCCAGCAGCCTACTAGCGTCCAGCTCCTACAATGAGCAGTTCTTC. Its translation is CASSLLASSSYNEQFF.

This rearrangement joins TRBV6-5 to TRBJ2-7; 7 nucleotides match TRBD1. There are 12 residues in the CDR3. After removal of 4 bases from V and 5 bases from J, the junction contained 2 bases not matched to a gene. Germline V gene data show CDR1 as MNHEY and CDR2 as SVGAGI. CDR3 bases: TGTGCCAGCAGTTTACAGGGGAACGAGCAGTACTTC. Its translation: CASSLQGNEQYF.

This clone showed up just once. This CDR3 is CAWSVLGQNYEQYF. For the CDR3, the DNA is TGTGCCTGGAGTGTACTCGGACAGAACTACGAGCAGTACTTC. The rearrangement joins TRBV30 to TRBJ2-7; tentatively, D is TRBD1 (6 bases). The CDR3 runs to 14 residues. Germline values: CDR1 GTSNPN, CDR2 SVGIG (reference sequence). Trimming removed 0 bases from V and 3 bases from J, with 12 bases in between.

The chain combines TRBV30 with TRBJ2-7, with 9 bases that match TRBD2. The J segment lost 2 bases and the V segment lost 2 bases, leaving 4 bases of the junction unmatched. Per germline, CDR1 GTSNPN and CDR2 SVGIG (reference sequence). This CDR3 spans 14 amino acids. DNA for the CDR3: TGTGCCTGGAGTACTCGCGGGGGGGCCTACGAGCAGTACTTC. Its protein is CAWSTRGGAYEQYF.

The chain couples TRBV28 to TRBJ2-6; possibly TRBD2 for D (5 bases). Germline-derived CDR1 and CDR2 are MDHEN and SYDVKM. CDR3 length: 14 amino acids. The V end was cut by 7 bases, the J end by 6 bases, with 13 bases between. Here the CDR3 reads CASIKPGSANVLTF. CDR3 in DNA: TGTGCCAGCATTAAACCGGGATCGGCCAACGTCCTGACTTTC.

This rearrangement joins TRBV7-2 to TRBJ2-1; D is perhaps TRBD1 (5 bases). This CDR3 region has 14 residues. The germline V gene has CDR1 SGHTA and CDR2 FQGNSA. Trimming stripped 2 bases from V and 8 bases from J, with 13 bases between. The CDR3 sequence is CASSLSGRADEQFF. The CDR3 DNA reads TGTGCCAGCAGCTTATCGGGCAGGGCCGATGAGCAGTTCTTC.

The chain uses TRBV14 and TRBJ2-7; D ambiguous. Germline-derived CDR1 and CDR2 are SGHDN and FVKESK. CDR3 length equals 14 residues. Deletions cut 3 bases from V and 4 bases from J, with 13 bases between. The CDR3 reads CASSQAVSVYEQYF. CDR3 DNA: TGTGCCAGCAGCCAGGCGGTATCTGTGTACGAGCAGTACTTC.

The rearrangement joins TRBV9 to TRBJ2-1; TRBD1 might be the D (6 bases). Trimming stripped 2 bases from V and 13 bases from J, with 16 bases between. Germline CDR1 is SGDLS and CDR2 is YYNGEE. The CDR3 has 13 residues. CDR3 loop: CASSVGTGIGQFF. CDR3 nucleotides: TGTGCCAGCAGCGTGGGAACAGGGATAGGACAGTTCTTC. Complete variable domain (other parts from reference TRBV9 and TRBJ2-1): DSGVTQTPKHLITATGQRVTLRCSPRSGDLSVYWYQQSLDQGLQFLIQYYNGEERAKGNILERFSAQQFPDLHSELNLSSLELGDSALYFCASSVGTGIGQFFGPGTRLTVL.

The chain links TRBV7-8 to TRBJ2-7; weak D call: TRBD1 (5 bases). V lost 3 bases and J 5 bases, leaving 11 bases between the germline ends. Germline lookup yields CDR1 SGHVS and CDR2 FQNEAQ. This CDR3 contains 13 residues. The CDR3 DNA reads TGTGCCAGCAGCTTCAGGTGGGGCAACGAGCAGTACTTC. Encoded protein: CASSFRWGNEQYF.

This CDR3 reads CSASGNYEQYF. The CDR3 DNA reads TGCAGTGCTAGCGGTAACTACGAGCAGTACTTC. The rearrangement joins TRBV20-1 to TRBJ2-7; D call uncertain. The ends were cut back, 3 bases at V and 3 bases at J, with 6 bases in the middle. Germline CDR1 DFQATT, CDR2 SNEGSKA (reference sequence). This CDR3 is built from 11 residues.

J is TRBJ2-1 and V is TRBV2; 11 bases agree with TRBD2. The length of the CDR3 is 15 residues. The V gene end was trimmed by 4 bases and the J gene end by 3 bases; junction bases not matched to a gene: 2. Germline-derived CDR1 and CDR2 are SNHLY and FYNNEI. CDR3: CASSAGTSGYNEQFF. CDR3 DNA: TGTGCCAGCAGTGCCGGGACTAGCGGCTACAATGAGCAGTTCTTC.

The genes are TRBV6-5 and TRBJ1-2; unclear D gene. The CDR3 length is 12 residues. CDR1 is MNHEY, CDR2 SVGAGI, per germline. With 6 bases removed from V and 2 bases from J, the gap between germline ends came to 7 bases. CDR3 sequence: CASRGPNYGYTF. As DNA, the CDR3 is TGTGCCAGCAGGGGCCCGAACTATGGCTACACCTTC.

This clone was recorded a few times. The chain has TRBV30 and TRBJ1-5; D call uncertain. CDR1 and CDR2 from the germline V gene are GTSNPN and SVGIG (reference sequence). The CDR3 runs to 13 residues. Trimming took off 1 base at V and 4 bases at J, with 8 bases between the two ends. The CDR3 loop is CAWSGGRNQPQHF. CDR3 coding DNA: TGTGCCTGGAGTGGTGGAAGGAATCAGCCCCAGCATTTT.

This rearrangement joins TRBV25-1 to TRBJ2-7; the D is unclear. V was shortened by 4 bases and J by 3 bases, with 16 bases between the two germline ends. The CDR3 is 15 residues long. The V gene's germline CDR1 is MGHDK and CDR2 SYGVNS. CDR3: CASSGSGLWSYEQYF. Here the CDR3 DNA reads TGTGCCAGCAGTGGATCGGGCCTCTGGAGCTACGAGCAGTACTTC.

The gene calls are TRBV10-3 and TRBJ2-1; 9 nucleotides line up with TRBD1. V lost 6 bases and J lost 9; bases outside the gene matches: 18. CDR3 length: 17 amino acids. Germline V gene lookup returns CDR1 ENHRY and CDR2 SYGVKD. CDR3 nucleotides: TGTGCCATCAGGAGAGACAGGGGGTCCCTCAATTGGGGTGAGCAGTTCTTC. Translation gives CAIRRDRGSLNWGEQFF.